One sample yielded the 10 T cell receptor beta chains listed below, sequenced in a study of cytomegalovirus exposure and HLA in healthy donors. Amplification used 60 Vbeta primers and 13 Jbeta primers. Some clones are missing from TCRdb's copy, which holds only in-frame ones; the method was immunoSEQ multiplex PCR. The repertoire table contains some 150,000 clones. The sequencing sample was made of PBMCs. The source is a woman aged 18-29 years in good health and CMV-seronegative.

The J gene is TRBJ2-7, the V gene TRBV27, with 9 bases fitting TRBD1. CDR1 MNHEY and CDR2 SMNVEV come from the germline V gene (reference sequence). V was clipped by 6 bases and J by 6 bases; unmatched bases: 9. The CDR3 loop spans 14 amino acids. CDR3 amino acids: CASREPDRGCEQYV. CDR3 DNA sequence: TGTGCCAGCAGAGAACCGGACAGGGGTTGCGAGCAGTACGTC.

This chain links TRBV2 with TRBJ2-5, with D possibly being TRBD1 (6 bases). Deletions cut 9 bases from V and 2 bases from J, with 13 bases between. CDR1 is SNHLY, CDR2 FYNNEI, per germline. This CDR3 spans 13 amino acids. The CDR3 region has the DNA TGTGCCAGTAAGAGGACAGAGCAAGAGACCCAGTACTTC. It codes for CASKRTEQETQYF.

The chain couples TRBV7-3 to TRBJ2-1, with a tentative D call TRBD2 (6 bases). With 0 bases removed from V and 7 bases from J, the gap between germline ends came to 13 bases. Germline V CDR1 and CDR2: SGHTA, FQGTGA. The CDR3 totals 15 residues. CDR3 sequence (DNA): TGTGCCAGCAGCTTAACGGGGGTTGCGGGGAATGAGCAGTTCTTC. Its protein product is CASSLTGVAGNEQFF.

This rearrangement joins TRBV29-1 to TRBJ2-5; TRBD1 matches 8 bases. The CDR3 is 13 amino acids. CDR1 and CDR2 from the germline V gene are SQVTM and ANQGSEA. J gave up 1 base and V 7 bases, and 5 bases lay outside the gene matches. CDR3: CSGRQGLQETQYF. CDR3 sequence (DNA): TGCAGCGGTCGACAGGGGCTCCAAGAGACCCAGTACTTC.

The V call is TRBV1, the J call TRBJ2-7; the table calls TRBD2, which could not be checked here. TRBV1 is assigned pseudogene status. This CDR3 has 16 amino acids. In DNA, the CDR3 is TGCACCAGCAGCCAACGGGAGTGGCGAACTACTTACGAGCAGTACGTC. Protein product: CTSSQREWRTTYEQYV.

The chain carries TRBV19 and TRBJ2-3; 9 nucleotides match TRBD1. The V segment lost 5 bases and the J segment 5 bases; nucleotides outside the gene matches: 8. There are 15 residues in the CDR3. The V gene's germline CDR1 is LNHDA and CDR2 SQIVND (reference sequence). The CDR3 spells CASSGGTGTLDTQYF. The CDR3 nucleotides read TGTGCCAGTAGTGGGGGGACAGGGACCCTAGATACGCAGTATTTT.

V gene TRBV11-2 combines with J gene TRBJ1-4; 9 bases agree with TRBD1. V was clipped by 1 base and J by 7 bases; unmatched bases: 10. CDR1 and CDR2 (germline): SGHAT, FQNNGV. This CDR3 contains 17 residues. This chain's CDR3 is CASSLGTTGGIGEKLFF. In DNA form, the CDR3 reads TGTGCCAGCAGCTTAGGGACCACAGGGGGCATCGGTGAAAAACTGTTTTTT. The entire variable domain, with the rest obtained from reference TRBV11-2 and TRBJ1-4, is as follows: EAGVAQSPRYKIIEKRQSVAFWCNPISGHATLYWYQQILGQGPKLLIQFQNNGVVDDSQLPKDRFSAERLKGVDSTLKIQPAKLEDSAVYLCASSLGTTGGIGEKLFFGSGTQLSVL.

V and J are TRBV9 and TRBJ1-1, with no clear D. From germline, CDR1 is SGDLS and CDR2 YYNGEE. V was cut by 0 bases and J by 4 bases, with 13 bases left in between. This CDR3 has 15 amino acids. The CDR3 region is CASSVDPGWGTEAFF. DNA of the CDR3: TGTGCCAGCAGCGTAGATCCGGGATGGGGCACTGAAGCTTTCTTT.

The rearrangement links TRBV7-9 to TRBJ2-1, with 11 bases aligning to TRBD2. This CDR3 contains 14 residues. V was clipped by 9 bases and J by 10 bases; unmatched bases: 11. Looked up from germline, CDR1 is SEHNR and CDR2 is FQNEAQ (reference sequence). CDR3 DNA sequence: TGTGCCAGTACTAGCGGGAGAGGCTCCTTCGAGCAGTTCTTC. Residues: CASTSGRGSFEQFF.

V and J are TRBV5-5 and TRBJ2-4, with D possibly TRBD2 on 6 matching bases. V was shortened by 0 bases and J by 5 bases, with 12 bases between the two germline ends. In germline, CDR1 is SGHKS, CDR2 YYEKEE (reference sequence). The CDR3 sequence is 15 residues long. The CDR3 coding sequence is TGTGCCAGCAGCTTGGCTGGCGGGGTCCAAAACATTCAGTACTTC. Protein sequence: CASSLAGGVQNIQYF.